This T cell receptor (beta chain) emerged from a study of blood T cell repertoires in COVID-19. Study-wide context: Samples representing acute and convalescent COVID-19 were sourced from the United States, Italy and Spain.

Per the authors' pipeline: Reference gene primer amplification in the assay estimated nucleated cell counts. Sequencing used immunoSEQ multiplex PCR; TCRdb keeps in-frame clones, though not all of them. V and J calls plus clone size are reproduced from that table; the DNA served to infer D and trimming. The table lists about 150,000 clones, around 85% of them singletons. CDR1 is KGHSH, CDR2 LQKENI, per germline. CDR3 length: 16 residues. V dropped 2 bases and J dropped 5; count of bases not matched to a gene: 10. Seattle researchers signed up patients amid active infection and tracked them longitudinally.

This clonotype was sampled from a man in his fifties or sixties with COVID-19, enrolled during active disease. The chain couples TRBV18 to TRBJ2-7; TRBD1 matches 9 bases. The sequenced sample was peripheral blood. This chain's CDR3 is CASSPRRDRVLDEQYF. As DNA, the CDR3 is TGTGCCAGCTCACCAAGGCGGGACAGGGTGTTGGACGAGCAGTACTTC. The whole variable domain, filled in from reference TRBV18 and TRBJ2-7, reads NAGVMQNPRHLVRRRGQEARLRCSPMKGHSHVYWYRQLPEEGLKFMVYLQKENIIDESGMPKERFSAEFPKEGPSILRIQQVVRGDSAAYFCASSPRRDRVLDEQYFGPGTRLTVT.